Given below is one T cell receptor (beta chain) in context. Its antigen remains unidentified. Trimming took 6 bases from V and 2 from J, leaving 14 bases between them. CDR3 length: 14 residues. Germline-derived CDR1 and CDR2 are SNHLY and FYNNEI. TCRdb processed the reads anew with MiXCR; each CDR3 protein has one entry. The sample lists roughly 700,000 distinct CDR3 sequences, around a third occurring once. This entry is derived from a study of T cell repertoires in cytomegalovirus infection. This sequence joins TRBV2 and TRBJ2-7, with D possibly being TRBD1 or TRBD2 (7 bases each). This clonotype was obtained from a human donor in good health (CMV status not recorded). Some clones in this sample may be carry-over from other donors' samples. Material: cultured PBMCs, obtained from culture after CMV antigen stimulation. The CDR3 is CASSYQGGPYEQYF. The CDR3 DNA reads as TGTGCCAGCAGCTATCAGGGGGGGCCCTACGAGCAGTACTTC.